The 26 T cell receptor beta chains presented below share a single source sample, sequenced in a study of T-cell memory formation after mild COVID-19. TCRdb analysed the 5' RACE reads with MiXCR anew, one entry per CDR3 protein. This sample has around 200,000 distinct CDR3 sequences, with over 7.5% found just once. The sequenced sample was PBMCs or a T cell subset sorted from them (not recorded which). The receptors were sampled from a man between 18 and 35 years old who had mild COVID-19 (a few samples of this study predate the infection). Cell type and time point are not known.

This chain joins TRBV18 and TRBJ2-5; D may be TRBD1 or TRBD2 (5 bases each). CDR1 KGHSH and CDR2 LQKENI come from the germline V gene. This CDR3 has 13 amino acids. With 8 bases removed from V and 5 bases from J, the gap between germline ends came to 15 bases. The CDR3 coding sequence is TGTGCCAGCGCCTCGAGGGGTTCGGAGACCCAGTACTTC. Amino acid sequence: CASASRGSETQYF. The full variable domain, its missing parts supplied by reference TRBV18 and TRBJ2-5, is NAGVMQNPRHLVRRRGQEARLRCSPMKGHSHVYWYRQLPEEGLKFMVYLQKENIIDESGMPKERFSAEFPKEGPSILRIQQVVRGDSAAYFCASASRGSETQYFGPGTRLLVL.

CDR3 DNA: TGTGCCAGCAGCTTATTCACTAACACTGAAGCTTTCTTT. Translating it yields CASSLFTNTEAFF. V is TRBV7-2 and J is TRBJ1-1; D uncertain. In germline, CDR1 is SGHTA, CDR2 FQGNSA. V lost 2 bases, J lost 2 bases, and 6 bases lay in between. The CDR3 covers 13 residues.

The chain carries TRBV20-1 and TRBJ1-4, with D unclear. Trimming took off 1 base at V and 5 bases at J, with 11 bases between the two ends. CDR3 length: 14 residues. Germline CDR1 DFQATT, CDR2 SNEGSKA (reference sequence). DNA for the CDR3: TGCAGTGCTAGAGCGGGAAGCCTAAATGAAAAACTGTTTTTT. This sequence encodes CSARAGSLNEKLFF.

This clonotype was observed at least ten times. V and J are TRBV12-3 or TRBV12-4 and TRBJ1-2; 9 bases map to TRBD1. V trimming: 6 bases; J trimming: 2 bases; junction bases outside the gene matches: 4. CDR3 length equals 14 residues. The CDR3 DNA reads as TGTGCCAGCAGCTCACAGGGGGCGAACTATGGCTACACCTTC. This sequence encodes CASSSQGANYGYTF.

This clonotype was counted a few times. The CDR3 DNA sequence: TGTGCCAGCAGCTTAACAGTCGAGCAGTACTTC. As protein: CASSLTVEQYF. This chain uses TRBV7-9 with TRBJ2-7; D is uncertain. In germline, CDR1 is SEHNR, CDR2 FQNEAQ (reference sequence). V lost 2 bases to trimming and J lost 6 bases, with 5 bases between them. The CDR3 sequence is 11 residues long.

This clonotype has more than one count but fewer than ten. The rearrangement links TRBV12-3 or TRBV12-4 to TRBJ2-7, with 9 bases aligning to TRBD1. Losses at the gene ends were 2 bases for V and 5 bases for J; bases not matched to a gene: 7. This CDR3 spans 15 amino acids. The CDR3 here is CASSLSGQGRHEQYV. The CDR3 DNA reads TGTGCCAGCAGTTTATCCGGACAGGGGAGGCACGAGCAGTACGTC.

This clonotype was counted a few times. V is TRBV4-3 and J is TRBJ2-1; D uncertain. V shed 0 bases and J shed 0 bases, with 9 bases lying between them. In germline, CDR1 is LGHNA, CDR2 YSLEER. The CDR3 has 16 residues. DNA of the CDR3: TGCGCCAGCAGCCAAGAGGCCGGCCGCTCCTACAATGAGCAGTTCTTC. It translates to CASSQEAGRSYNEQFF.

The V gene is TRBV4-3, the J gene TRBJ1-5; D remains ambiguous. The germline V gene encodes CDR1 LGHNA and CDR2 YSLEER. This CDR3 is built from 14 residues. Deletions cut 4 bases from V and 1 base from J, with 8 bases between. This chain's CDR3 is CASSLGESNQPQHF. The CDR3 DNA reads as TGCGCCAGCAGCCTCGGGGAGAGCAATCAGCCCCAGCATTTT.

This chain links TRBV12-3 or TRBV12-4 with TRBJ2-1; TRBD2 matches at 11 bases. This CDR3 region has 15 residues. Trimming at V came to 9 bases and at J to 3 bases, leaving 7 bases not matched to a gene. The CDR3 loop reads CASSYSGRDYNEQFF. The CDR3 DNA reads TGTGCCAGTTCTTATAGCGGGAGGGACTACAATGAGCAGTTCTTC.

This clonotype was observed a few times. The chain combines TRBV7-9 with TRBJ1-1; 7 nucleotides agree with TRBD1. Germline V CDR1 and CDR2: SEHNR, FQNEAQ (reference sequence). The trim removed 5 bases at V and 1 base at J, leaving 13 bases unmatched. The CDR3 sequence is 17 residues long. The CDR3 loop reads CASSADKTGQANTEAFF. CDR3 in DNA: TGTGCCAGCAGCGCTGATAAGACTGGACAGGCGAACACTGAAGCTTTCTTT.

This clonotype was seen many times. The CDR3 DNA reads as TGTGCCATCAGTGAGACGGTGAACACTGAAGCTTTCTTT. It translates to CAISETVNTEAFF. The rearrangement joins TRBV10-3 to TRBJ1-1; D unresolved. Per germline, CDR1 ENHRY and CDR2 SYGVKD. The V end lost 2 bases, the J end lost 0 bases, and 4 bases lay between the germline ends. This CDR3 is built from 13 residues.

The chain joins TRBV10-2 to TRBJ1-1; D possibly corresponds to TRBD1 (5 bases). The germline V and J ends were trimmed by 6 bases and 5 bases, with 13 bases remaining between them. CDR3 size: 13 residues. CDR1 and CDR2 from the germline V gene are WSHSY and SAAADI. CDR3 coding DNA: TGCGCCAGCAGGTTGGGGGGGGGAACTGAAGCTTTCTTT. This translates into CASRLGGGTEAFF.

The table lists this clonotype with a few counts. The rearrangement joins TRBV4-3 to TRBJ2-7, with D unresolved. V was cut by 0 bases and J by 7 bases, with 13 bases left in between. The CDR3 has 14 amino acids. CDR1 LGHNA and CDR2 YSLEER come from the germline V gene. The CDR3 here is CASSQDGRGFEQYF. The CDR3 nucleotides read TGCGCCAGCAGCCAAGATGGACGTGGTTTTGAGCAGTACTTC.

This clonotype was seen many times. Here the CDR3 reads CASSQEGISYNEQFF. The CDR3 bases are TGCGCCAGCAGCCAGGAGGGGATCTCCTACAATGAGCAGTTCTTC. This chain uses TRBV4-3 with TRBJ2-1, with a weak D call TRBD2 (6 bases). The length of the CDR3 is 15 residues. Trimming stripped 3 bases from V and 0 bases from J, with 9 bases between. Germline CDR1 LGHNA, CDR2 YSLEER.

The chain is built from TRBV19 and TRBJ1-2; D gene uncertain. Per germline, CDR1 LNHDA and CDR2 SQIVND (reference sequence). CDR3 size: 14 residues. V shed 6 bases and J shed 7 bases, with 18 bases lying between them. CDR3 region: CASRPHPAPPGYTF. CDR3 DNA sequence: TGTGCCAGTAGGCCCCATCCCGCCCCCCCTGGCTACACCTTC.

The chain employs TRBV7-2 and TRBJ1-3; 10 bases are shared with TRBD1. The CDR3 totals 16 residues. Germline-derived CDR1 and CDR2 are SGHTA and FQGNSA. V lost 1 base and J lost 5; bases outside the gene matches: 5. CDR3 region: CASSLDGQGGRNTIYF. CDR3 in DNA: TGTGCCAGCAGCTTAGACGGACAGGGGGGGAGAAACACCATATATTTT.

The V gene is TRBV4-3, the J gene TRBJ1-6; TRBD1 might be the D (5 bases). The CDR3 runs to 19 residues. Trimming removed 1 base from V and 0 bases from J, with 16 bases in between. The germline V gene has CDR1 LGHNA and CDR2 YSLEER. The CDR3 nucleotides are TGCGCCAGCAGCCAAGGATACGGGGGGGAAGGCTCCTATAATTCACCCCTCCACTTT. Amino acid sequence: CASSQGYGGEGSYNSPLHF.

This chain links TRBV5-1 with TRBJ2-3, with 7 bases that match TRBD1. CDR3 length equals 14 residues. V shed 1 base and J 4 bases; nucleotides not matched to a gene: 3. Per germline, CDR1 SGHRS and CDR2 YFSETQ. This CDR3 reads CASSLFQGADTQYF. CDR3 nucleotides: TGCGCCAGCAGCTTGTTTCAGGGGGCAGATACGCAGTATTTT.

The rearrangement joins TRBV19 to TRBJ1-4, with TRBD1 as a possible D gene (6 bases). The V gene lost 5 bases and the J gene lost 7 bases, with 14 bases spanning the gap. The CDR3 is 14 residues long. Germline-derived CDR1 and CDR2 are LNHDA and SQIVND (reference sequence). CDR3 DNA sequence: TGTGCCAGTAGTTTACAGGGTCGTGGTGAAAAACTGTTTTTT. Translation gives CASSLQGRGEKLFF.

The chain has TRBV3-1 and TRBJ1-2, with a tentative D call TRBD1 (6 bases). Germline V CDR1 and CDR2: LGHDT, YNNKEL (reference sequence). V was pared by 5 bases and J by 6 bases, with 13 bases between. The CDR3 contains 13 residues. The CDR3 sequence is CASSERQANGYTF. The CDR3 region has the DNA TGTGCCAGCAGCGAGAGACAGGCTAATGGCTACACCTTC.

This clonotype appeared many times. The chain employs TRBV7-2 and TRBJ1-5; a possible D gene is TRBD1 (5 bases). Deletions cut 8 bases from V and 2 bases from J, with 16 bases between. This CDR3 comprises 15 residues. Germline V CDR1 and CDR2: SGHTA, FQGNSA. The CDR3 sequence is CASGSPGGGNQPQHF. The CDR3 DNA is TGTGCCAGCGGATCGCCGGGGGGAGGCAATCAGCCCCAGCATTTT.

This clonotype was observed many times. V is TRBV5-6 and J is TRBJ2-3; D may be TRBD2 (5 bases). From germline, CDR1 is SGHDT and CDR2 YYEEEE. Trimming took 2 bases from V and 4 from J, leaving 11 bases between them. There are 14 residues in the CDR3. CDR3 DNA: TGTGCCAGCAGCTTAGGGCTAGCAGCAGATACGCAGTATTTT. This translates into CASSLGLAADTQYF.

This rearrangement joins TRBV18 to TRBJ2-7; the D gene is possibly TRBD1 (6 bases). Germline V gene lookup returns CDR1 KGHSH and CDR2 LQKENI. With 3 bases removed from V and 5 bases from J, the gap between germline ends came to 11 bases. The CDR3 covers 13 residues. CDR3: CASSPPGAHEQYF. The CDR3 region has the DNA TGTGCCAGCTCACCGCCAGGGGCCCACGAGCAGTACTTC.

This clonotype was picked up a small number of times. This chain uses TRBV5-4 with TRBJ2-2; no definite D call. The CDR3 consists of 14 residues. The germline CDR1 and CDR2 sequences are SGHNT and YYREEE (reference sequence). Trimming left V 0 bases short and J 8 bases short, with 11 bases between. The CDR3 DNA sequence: TGTGCCAGCAGCTTGGACATTCAGCTTGGGGAGCTGTTTTTT. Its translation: CASSLDIQLGELFF.

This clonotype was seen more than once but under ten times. The CDR3 DNA reads as TGTGCCAGCAATAGTAAGGGGGCTGGCTATGGCTACACCTTC. Its translation: CASNSKGAGYGYTF. The chain has TRBV6-5 and TRBJ1-2; 7 bases map to TRBD1. Looked up from germline, CDR1 is MNHEY and CDR2 is SVGAGI. This CDR3 is 14 amino acids long. V trimming: 7 bases; J trimming: 4 bases; junction bases outside the gene matches: 9.

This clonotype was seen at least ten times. The CDR3 loop is CASSRGSNTEAFF. CDR3 bases: TGTGCCAGCAGCCGGGGATCGAACACTGAAGCTTTCTTT. The chain is built from TRBV12-3 or TRBV12-4 and TRBJ1-1; D not resolved. Trimming removed 6 bases at V and 1 base at J, with 9 bases between. CDR3 size: 13 residues.